This TCR beta chain was retrieved from a study of cytomegalovirus exposure and HLA in healthy donors. As for the study in general: Unique TCRs numbering approximately 80 million, obtained from HLA-typed donors, made up an early data release. Study conclusions and caveats: In a later analysis, V- and J-gene trimming of beta chains associated with a DCLRE1C missense variant, replicated independently. Sequencing likely produced, as an artifact, a cluster of highly shared sequence variants.

With respect to this clone: What it binds is not known.

A multiplex PCR was run with 60 Vbeta primers and 13 Jbeta primers. Data came from immunoSEQ multiplex PCR; TCRdb stores just in-frame clones and leaves some out. The table shows 310,000 or so clones, with around 90% occurring only once. The CDR3 consists of 14 residues. Between the trimmed V and J ends, which lost 2 bases and 10 bases, there was a span of 12 bases. CDR1 is SNHLY, CDR2 FYNNEI, per germline. The genes are TRBV2 and TRBJ1-6, with a weak D call TRBD1 (6 bases). This clonotype was obtained from a young woman in good health and CMV-seronegative. The sequenced sample consisted of PBMCs. CDR3 amino acids: CASSENRALSPLHF. In nucleotides, the CDR3 is TGTGCCAGCAGTGAAAACAGGGCCCTCTCACCCCTCCACTTT.